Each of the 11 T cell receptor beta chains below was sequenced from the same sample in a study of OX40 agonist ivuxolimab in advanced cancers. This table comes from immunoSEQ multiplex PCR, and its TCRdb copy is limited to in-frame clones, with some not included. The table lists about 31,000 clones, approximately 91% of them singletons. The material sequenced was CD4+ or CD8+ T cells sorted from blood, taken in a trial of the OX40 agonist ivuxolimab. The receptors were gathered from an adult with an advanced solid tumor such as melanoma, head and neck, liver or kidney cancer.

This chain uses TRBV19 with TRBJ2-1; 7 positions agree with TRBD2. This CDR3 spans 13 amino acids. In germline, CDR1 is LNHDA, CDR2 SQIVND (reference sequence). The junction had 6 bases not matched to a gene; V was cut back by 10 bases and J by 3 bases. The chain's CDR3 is CATLASGYNEQFF. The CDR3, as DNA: TGTGCCACCCTGGCTAGCGGCTACAATGAGCAGTTCTTC.

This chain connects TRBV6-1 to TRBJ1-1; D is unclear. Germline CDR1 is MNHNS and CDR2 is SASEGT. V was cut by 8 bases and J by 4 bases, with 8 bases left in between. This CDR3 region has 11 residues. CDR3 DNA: TGTGCCAGCTCCTTGGGCACTGAAGCTTTCTTT. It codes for CASSLGTEAFF.

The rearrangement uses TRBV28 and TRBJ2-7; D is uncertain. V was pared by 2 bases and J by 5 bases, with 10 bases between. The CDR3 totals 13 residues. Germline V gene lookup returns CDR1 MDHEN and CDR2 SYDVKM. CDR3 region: CASSLIPEHEQYF. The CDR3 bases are TGTGCCAGCAGTTTAATACCCGAGCACGAGCAGTACTTC.

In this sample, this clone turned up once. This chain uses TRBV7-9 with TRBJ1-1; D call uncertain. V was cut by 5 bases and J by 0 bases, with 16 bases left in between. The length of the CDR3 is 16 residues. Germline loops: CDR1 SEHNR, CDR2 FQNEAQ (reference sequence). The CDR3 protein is CASSPSNGAVNTEAFF. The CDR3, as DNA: TGTGCCAGCAGCCCCTCGAATGGTGCCGTGAACACTGAAGCTTTCTTT.

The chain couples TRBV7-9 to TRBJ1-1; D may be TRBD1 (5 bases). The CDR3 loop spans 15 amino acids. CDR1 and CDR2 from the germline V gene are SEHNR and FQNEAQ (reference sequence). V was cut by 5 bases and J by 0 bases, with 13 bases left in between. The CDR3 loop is CASSPDGDLNTEAFF. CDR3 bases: TGTGCCAGCAGCCCAGACGGGGACCTGAACACTGAAGCTTTCTTT.

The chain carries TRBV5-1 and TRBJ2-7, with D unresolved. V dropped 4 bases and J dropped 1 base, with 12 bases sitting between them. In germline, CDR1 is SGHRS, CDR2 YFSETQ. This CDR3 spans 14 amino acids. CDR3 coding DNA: TGCGCCAGCAGCCAAAGCGCCCCGTCCTACGAGCAGTACTTC. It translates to CASSQSAPSYEQYF.

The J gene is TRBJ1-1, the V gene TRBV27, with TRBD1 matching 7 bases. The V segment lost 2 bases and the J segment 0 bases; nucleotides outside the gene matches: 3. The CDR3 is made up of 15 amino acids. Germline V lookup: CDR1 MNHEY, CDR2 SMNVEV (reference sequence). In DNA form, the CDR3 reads TGTGCCAGCAGTTTACAGGGGGAGTTGAACACTGAAGCTTTCTTT. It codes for CASSLQGELNTEAFF.

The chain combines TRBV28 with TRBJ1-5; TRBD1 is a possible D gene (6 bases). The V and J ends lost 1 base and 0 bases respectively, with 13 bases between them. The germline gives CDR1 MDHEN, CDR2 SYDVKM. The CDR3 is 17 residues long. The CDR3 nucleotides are TGTGCCAGCAGTTTATCAAGGTGGACAGATAGCAATCAGCCCCAGCATTTT. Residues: CASSLSRWTDSNQPQHF.

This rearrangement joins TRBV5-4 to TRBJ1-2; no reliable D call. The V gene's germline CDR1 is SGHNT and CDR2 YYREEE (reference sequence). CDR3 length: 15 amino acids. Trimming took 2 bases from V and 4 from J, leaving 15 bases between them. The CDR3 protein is CASSLRTEVIYGYTF. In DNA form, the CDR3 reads TGTGCCAGCAGCTTAAGAACCGAGGTGATCTATGGCTACACCTTC. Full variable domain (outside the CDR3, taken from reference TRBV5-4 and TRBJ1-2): ETGVTQSPTHLIKTRGQQVTLRCSSQSGHNTVSWYQQALGQGPQFIFQYYREEENGRGNFPPRFSGLQFPNYSSELNVNALELDDSALYLCASSLRTEVIYGYTFGSGTRLTVV.

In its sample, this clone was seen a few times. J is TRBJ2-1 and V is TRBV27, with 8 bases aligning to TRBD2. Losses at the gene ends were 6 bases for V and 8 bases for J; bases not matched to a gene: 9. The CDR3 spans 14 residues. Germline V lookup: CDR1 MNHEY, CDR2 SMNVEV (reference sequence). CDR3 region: CASRTGTSDHEQFF. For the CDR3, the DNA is TGTGCCAGCAGAACCGGGACTAGTGACCATGAGCAGTTCTTC.

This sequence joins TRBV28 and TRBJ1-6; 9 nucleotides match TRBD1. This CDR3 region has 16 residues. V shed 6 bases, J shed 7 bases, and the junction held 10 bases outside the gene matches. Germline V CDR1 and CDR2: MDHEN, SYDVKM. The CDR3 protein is CASRYTPGTGNSPLHF. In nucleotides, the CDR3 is TGTGCCAGCAGATATACCCCCGGGACAGGGAATTCACCCCTCCACTTT.